The T cell receptor (beta chain) described here comes from a study of blood T cell repertoires in COVID-19. Only in-frame clones appear in the TCRdb table, and some are missing; sequencing was by immunoSEQ multiplex PCR. Among under 85,000 clones listed, nearly 90% were seen once. The CDR3 extends over 16 amino acids. Germline lookup yields CDR1 SEHNR and CDR2 FQNEAQ (reference sequence). Trimming cost V 1 base and J 10 bases; bases outside gene matches: 5. The rearrangement links TRBV7-9 to TRBJ2-1; 15 bases are shared with TRBD2. The receptor was isolated from a man aged 50-59 years with acute or convalescent COVID-19. Sequencing input: peripheral blood. CDR3 nucleotides: TGTGCCAGCAGCTTAGGGACTAGCGGGAGGGCCAGGGAGCAGTTCTTC. Protein sequence: CASSLGTSGRAREQFF.